This T cell receptor beta chain derives from a study of T cells in women clearing cervical HPV infection. The overall study: No precancer developed; the control's incident HPV16 infection cleared within 12 months. Controls gave blood once infection was undetectable; cases at lesion identification. The study, taken as a whole, reports: Effector/memory and HPV-specific T cells were not isolated, and association timing is unknown. CIN3+ cases had significantly higher TCR richness than controls; evenness did not differ.

Germline CDR1 is SNHLY and CDR2 is FYNNEI. The CDR3 is made up of 14 amino acids. Trimming cost V 4 bases and J 6 bases; bases outside gene matches: 2. Generated by immunoSEQ multiplex PCR, the TCRdb table keeps only in-frame clones and is missing some. This sample contains 30,000 to 45,000 clones. Turning to this clone: The antigen remains undetermined. The CDR3 goes on 3 residues after the read ends, and that part is filled in from the germline J gene.

Sequenced material: blood buffy coat. The chain recombines TRBV2 with TRBJ1-4; 10 bases are a match to TRBD1. This clonotype was sampled from a woman aged 18 to 75 with a cervical HPV16 infection that either progressed to CIN3+ or cleared (not recorded which). This CDR3 reads CASSVGTGDEKLFF. The covered CDR3 bases are TGTGCCAGCAGTGTGGGGACAGGGGATGAAAAA.